Listed here is a single T cell receptor (beta chain). Its specificity is unknown. The data are from a study of cytomegalovirus exposure and HLA in healthy donors. Findings and caveats of the study: Highly shared variants forming one cluster were likely a sequencing artifact.

Both 60 Vbeta primers and 13 Jbeta primers went into the PCR. Profiled with immunoSEQ multiplex PCR; TCRdb holds only in-frame clones, not every one. The data contain 150,000 to 200,000 clones, roughly four fifths of them seen just once; the ten biggest clones take up 0.08% to 0.1%. V was trimmed by 6 bases and J by 5 bases, leaving 10 bases between them. The CDR3 is 11 amino acids. From germline, CDR1 is GTSNPN and CDR2 SVGIG (reference sequence). The receptor comes from a boy between 2 and 10 years old in good health and CMV-seronegative. The specimen sequenced was PBMCs. The chain recombines TRBV30 with TRBJ1-2; tentative D call: TRBD1 (5 bases). The CDR3 nucleotides read TGTGCCTGTCCGGGGGGGTATGGCTACACCTTC. Encoded protein: CACPGGYGYTF.